This T cell receptor (beta chain) stems from a study of CD8+CD57+ T cells in acquired aplastic anemia. This clonotype has only one observation. Using genomic DNA as the template, TCR beta VDJ and CDR3 profiling was carried out. TCRdb used MiXCR to reprocess the reads, holding one entry per CDR3 protein. The sample holds hundreds of thousands of distinct CDR3 sequences; 65% to 80% are singletons and the top ten take 4%. Germline values: CDR1 SNHLY, CDR2 FYNNEI. Losses at the gene ends were 2 bases for V and 1 base for J; bases not matched to a gene: 2. The CDR3 covers 16 residues. J is TRBJ2-2 and V is TRBV2; 9 nucleotides match TRBD1. The material sequenced was sorted CD4+, CD8+, or CD8+CD57+ T cells (not recorded which) from PBMCs. This clonotype originated in a human donor in good health, serving as a control. In nucleotides, the CDR3 is TGTGCCAGCAGTGAAAACAGGGGGCTGAACACCGGGGAGCTGTTTTTT. Its protein product is CASSENRGLNTGELFF.